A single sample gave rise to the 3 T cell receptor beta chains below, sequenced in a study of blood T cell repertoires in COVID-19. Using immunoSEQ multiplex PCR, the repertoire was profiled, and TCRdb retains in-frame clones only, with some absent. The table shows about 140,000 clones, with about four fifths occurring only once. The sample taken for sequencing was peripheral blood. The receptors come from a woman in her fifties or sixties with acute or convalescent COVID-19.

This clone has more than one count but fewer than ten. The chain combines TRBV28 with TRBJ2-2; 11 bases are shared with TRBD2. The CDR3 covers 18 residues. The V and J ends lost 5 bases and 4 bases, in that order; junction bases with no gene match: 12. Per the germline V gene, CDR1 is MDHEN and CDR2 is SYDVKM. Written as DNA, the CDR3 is TGTGCCAGCAGTCGACTGCCGGGGCTAGCGGGAGGCACCGGGGAGCTGTTTTTT. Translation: CASSRLPGLAGGTGELFF.

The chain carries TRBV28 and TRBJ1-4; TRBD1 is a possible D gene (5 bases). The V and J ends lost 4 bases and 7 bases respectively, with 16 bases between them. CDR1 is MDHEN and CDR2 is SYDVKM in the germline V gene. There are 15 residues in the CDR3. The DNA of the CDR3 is TGTGCCAGCAGTTACCTTCGGGGACTGACTGAAAAACTGTTTTTT. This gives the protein CASSYLRGLTEKLFF.

The CDR3 DNA follows: TGTGCCAGCAGGACGACAGGGGGCAGTAGCACTGAAGCTTTCTTT. Its translation: CASRTTGGSSTEAFF. The chain carries TRBV6-5 and TRBJ1-1; 10 bases line up with TRBD1. V shed 6 bases and J 4 bases; nucleotides not matched to a gene: 8. The CDR3 consists of 15 residues. In germline, CDR1 is MNHEY, CDR2 SVGAGI.